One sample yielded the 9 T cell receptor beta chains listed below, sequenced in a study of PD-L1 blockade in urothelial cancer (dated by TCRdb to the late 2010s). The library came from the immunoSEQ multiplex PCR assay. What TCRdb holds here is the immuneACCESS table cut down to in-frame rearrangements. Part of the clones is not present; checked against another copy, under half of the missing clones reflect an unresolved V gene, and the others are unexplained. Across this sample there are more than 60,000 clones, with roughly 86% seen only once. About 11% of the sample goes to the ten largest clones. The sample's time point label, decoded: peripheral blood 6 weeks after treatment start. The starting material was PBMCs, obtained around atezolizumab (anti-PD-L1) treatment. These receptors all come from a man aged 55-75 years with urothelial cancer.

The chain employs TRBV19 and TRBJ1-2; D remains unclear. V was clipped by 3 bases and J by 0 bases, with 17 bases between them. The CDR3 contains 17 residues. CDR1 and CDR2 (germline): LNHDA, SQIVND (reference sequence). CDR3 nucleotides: TGTGCCAGTAGTATCGACCTCCTGGGCCGGCCTAACTATGGCTACACCTTC. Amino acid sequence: CASSIDLLGRPNYGYTF.

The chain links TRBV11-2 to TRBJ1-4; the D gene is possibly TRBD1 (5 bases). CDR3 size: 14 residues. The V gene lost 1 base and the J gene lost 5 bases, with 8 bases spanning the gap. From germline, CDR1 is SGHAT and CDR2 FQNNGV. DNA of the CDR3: TGTGCCAGCAGCTTAGTGACAGTGAATGAAAAACTGTTTTTT. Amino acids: CASSLVTVNEKLFF.

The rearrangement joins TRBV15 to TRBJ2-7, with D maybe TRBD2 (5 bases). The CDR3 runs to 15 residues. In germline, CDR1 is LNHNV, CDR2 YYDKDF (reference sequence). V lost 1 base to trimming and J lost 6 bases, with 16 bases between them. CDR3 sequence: CATSRASGAFREQYF. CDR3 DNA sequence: TGTGCCACCAGCAGAGCCAGCGGAGCTTTCCGCGAGCAGTACTTC.

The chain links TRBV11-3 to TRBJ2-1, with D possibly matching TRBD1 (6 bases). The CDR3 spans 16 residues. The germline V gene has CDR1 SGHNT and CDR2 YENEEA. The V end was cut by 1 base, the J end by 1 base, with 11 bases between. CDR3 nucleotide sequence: TGTGCCAGCAGCTTAGGGGGGACATTTTCCTACAATGAGCAGTTCTTC. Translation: CASSLGGTFSYNEQFF.

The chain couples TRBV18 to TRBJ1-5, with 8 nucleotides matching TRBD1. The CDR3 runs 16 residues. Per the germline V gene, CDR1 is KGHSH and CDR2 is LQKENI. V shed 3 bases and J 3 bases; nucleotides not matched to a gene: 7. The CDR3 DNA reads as TGTGCCAGCTCACCCCGCCGGGACAGGTTCAATCAGCCCCAGCATTTT. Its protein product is CASSPRRDRFNQPQHF.

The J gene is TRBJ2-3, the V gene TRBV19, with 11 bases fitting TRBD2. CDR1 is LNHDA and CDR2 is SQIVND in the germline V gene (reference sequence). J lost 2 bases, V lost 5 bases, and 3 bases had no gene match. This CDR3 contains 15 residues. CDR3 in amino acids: CASSPGLAVTDTQYF. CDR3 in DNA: TGTGCCAGTAGTCCGGGACTAGCGGTCACAGATACGCAGTATTTT.

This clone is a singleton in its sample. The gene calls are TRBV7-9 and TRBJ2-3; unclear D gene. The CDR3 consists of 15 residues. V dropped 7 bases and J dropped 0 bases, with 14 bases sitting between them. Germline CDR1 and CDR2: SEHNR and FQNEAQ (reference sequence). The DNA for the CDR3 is TGTGCCAGCACCCTATCGTCCTCTAGCACAGATACGCAGTATTTT. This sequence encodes CASTLSSSSTDTQYF.

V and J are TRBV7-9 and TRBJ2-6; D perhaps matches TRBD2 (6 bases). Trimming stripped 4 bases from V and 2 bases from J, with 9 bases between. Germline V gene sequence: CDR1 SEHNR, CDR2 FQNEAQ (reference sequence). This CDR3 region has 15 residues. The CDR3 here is CASSWEAPGANVLTF. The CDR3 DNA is TGTGCCAGCAGCTGGGAGGCGCCTGGGGCCAACGTCCTGACTTTC. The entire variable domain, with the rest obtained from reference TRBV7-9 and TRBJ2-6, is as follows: DTGVSQNPRHKITKRGQNVTFRCDPISEHNRLYWYRQTLGQGPEFLTYFQNEAQLEKSRLLSDRFSAERPKGSFSTLEIQRTEQGDSAMYLCASSWEAPGANVLTFGAGSRLTVL.

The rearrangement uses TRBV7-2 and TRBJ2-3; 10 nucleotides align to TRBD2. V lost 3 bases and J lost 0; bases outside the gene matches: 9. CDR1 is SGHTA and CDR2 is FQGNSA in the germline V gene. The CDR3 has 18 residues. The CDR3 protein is CASSFARETSGSTDTQYF. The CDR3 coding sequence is TGTGCCAGCAGCTTCGCCCGAGAGACTAGCGGGAGCACAGATACGCAGTATTTT. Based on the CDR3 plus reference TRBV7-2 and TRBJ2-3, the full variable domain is GAGVSQSPSNKVTEKGKDVELRCDPISGHTALYWYRQSLGQGLEFLIYFQGNSAPDKSGLPSDRFSAERTGGSVSTLTIQRTQQEDSAVYLCASSFARETSGSTDTQYFGPGTRLTVL.